This is a list of T cell receptor beta chains from one sample in a study of T-cell memory formation after mild COVID-19. MiXCR, run by TCRdb on the 5' RACE reads, gives a single entry per CDR3 protein. The data contain fewer than 95,000 distinct CDR3 sequences, roughly 16% of them singletons. The sample was PBMCs or a T cell subset sorted from them (not recorded which). These receptors originate from a man between 18 and 35 years old who had mild COVID-19 (a few samples of this study predate the infection). Cell type and time point are not known. CDR3s include the opening cysteine and the closing phenylalanine or tryptophan. Fields, in order: clone size, V gene, J gene, D gene, CDR3 DNA, CDR3 protein. D genes are given only for firm matches. Clone size appears in some rows only: once, few, many, or a class for an expanded clone.

-	TRBV4-3	TRBJ1-1	TRBD1	TGCGCCAGCAGCCTGAACACAGGGGCGGACACTGAAGCTTTCTTT	CASSLNTGADTEAFF
few	TRBV7-9	TRBJ1-2	TRBD1	TGTGCCAGCAGTCCCGTTTCGGGACAGACACGCTATGGCTACACCTTC	CASSPVSGQTRYGYTF
few	TRBV4-1	TRBJ2-1	-	TGCGCCAGCAGCCAAGAGGGGGGTCTCTACAATGAGCAGTTCTTC	CASSQEGGLYNEQFF
few	TRBV6-2/TRBV6-3	TRBJ2-2	TRBD2	TGTGCGGGGGGGACTGGCGAAACCGGGGAGCTGTTTTTT	CAGGTGETGELFF
-	TRBV27	TRBJ1-5	-	TGTGCCAGCAGACCGAGCGGGGGTTCTGGCAATCTGCCCCAGCATTTT	CASRPSGGSGNLPQHF
many	TRBV20-1	TRBJ2-1	-	TGCAGTGCTAGAGCGGGGACGAGGGACAATGAGCAGTTCTTC	CSARAGTRDNEQFF
many	TRBV10-3	TRBJ2-6	TRBD1	TGTGCCATCAGTGACTCAGGGGGCGCTGGGGCCAACGTCCTGACTTTC	CAISDSGGAGANVLTF
many	TRBV20-1	TRBJ2-1	-	TGCAGTGCCCGCCGGCCCTCGGGAAATGAGCAGTTCTTC	CSARRPSGNEQFF
-	TRBV6-5	TRBJ1-1	-	TGTGCCAGCAGTTGGGTGACACCTAGTACTGAAGCTTTCTTT	CASSWVTPSTEAFF
-	TRBV19	TRBJ2-2	-	TGTGCCAGTAGTGCGACAGTACCGGGCGGGGAGCTGTTTTTT	CASSATVPGGELFF
-	TRBV4-2	TRBJ1-5	TRBD1	TGTGCCAGCAGCCGTACGACAGGGGAGGATCAGCCCCAGCATTTT	CASSRTTGEDQPQHF
few	TRBV4-3	TRBJ1-2	TRBD1	TGCGCCAGCAGCCAAGGAGGGGGCGAACACGCGATACCACACTATGGCTACACCTTC	CASSQGGGEHAIPHYGYTF
-	TRBV12-5	TRBJ2-6	-	TGTGCTAGTGGGCCGAGGGGCTCTGGGGCCAACGTCCTGACTTTC	CASGPRGSGANVLTF
-	TRBV12-3/TRBV12-4	TRBJ1-2	-	TGTGCCAGCCGGACCGACTATGGCTACACCTTC	CASRTDYGYTF
-	TRBV7-9	TRBJ2-5	-	TGTGCCAGCAGCTTAGCGGAATGGGGGGAAGAAGAGACCCAGTACTTC	CASSLAEWGEEETQYF
-	TRBV7-2	TRBJ1-2	TRBD1	TGTGCCAGCAGCTTTACAGGGGGCACATATGGCTACACCTTC	CASSFTGGTYGYTF
few	TRBV4-1	TRBJ1-3	-	TGCGCCAGCAGCCAAGGGTACGGAGGGGTACGAAGCCCTGGAAACACCATATATTTT	CASSQGYGGVRSPGNTIYF
-	TRBV6-6	TRBJ2-3	-	TGTGCCAGCACTTTACCCGGGTATTCATGGTATTTT	CASTLPGYSWYF
-	TRBV6-5	TRBJ2-3	TRBD1	TGTGCCAGCAGCCTCAGACGCAAACAGGGGTGGGGGACAGATACGCAGTATTTT	CASSLRRKQGWGTDTQYF
few	TRBV6-1	TRBJ1-5	-	TGTGCCAGCAGTGAAAGGACAAGCCATTATAGCAATCAGCCCCAGCATTTT	CASSERTSHYSNQPQHF
-	TRBV4-3	TRBJ2-3	TRBD2	TGCGCCAGCAGCCAGCGGGGAATACTAGCGTCAGATACGCAGTATTTT	CASSQRGILASDTQYF
few	TRBV28	TRBJ1-1	TRBD1	TGTGCCAGCAGTCCCCCCGGGACAGGGTCTGGAGATACTGAAGCTTTATTT	CASSPPGTGSGDTEALF
few	TRBV5-1	TRBJ2-2	-	TGCGCCAGCAGGAACATCTTAACTGGGGAGCTGTTTTTT	CASRNILTGELFF
few	TRBV4-1	TRBJ2-7	-	TGCGCCAGCAGCCAAGACTACTACGAGCAGTACTTC	CASSQDYYEQYF
-	TRBV11-1	TRBJ2-7	-	TGTGCCAGCAGCTTAAACGGGAAGTTGTACTTC	CASSLNGKLYF
-	TRBV4-3	TRBJ2-6	-	TGCGCCAGCAGCCAAGAATCTCGCTCTGGGGCCAACGTCCTGACTTTC	CASSQESRSGANVLTF
-	TRBV4-1	TRBJ1-2	-	TGCGCCAGCAGCCATACAGGGTCCCGCGCTAGTGGCTACACCTTC	CASSHTGSRASGYTF
few	TRBV28	TRBJ2-5	TRBD1	TGTGCCAGCAGACCGGGACAGGGAGTTTTGCAGACCCAGTACTTC	CASRPGQGVLQTQYF
-	TRBV7-3	TRBJ2-1	-	TGTGCCAGCAGCCTGGTTACAGGGAAGGCTGAGCAGTTCTTC	CASSLVTGKAEQFF
many	TRBV20-1	TRBJ2-3	-	TGCAGTGCCCGCCCCCCCAGGGGCGCCGTAGATACGCAGTATTTT	CSARPPRGAVDTQYF
-	TRBV3-1	TRBJ2-3	TRBD2	TGTGCCAGCAGCCAAGAAGCCTTGGGACTAGCGGGCGGGAAGACAGATACGCAGTATTTT	CASSQEALGLAGGKTDTQYF
-	TRBV9	TRBJ1-1	-	TGTGCCAGCAGCGCCGAAGGGGAATTCACTGAAGCTTTCTTT	CASSAEGEFTEAFF
many	TRBV7-2	TRBJ1-5	-	TGTGCCAGCAGCACCCGGGATTATCAGCCCCAGCATTTT	CASSTRDYQPQHF
many	TRBV6-6	TRBJ2-7	TRBD1	TGTGCCAGCAGTTCCAGACAGGGGAACGAGCAGTACTTC	CASSSRQGNEQYF